This record covers a single T cell receptor beta chain. This sample is part of a study of blood T cell repertoires in COVID-19. Across the study: Sources were T cells, B-cell-depleted T cells, or PBMCs; the material itself was cDNA or gDNA.

The CDR3 loop spans 14 amino acids. Germline CDR1 is KGHDR and CDR2 is SFDVKD. Trimming left V 5 bases short and J 5 bases short, with 11 bases between. Under the authors' procedure: Cell counts per sample came from amplifying reference gene primers. Method: immunoSEQ multiplex PCR; TCRdb's copy keeps in-frame clones and lacks some. That table gives V, J and clone size, and the DNA gave D and trimming. The sample has 300,000 to 350,000 clones, roughly 87% seen once. What was sequenced was peripheral blood. The rearrangement links TRBV24-1 to TRBJ2-2, with D possibly matching TRBD2 (5 bases). The sequence was collected from a young man with COVID-19, enrolled during active disease. CDR3 sequence (DNA): TGTGCCACCAGTGCCCCGGGATGGACCGGGGAGCTGTTTTTT. Its translation is CATSAPGWTGELFF.